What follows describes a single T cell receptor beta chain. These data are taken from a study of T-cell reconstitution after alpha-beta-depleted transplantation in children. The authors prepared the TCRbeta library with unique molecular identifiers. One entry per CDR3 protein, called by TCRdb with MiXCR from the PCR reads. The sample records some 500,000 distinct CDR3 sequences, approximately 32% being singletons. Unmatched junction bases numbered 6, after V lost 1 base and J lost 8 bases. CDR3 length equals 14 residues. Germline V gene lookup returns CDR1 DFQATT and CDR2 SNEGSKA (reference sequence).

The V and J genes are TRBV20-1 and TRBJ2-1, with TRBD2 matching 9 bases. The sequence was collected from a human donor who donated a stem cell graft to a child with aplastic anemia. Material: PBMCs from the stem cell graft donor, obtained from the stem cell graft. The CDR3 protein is CSARGAGGRYEQFF. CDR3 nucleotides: TGCAGTGCTAGAGGGGCGGGAGGGAGGTATGAGCAGTTCTTC.